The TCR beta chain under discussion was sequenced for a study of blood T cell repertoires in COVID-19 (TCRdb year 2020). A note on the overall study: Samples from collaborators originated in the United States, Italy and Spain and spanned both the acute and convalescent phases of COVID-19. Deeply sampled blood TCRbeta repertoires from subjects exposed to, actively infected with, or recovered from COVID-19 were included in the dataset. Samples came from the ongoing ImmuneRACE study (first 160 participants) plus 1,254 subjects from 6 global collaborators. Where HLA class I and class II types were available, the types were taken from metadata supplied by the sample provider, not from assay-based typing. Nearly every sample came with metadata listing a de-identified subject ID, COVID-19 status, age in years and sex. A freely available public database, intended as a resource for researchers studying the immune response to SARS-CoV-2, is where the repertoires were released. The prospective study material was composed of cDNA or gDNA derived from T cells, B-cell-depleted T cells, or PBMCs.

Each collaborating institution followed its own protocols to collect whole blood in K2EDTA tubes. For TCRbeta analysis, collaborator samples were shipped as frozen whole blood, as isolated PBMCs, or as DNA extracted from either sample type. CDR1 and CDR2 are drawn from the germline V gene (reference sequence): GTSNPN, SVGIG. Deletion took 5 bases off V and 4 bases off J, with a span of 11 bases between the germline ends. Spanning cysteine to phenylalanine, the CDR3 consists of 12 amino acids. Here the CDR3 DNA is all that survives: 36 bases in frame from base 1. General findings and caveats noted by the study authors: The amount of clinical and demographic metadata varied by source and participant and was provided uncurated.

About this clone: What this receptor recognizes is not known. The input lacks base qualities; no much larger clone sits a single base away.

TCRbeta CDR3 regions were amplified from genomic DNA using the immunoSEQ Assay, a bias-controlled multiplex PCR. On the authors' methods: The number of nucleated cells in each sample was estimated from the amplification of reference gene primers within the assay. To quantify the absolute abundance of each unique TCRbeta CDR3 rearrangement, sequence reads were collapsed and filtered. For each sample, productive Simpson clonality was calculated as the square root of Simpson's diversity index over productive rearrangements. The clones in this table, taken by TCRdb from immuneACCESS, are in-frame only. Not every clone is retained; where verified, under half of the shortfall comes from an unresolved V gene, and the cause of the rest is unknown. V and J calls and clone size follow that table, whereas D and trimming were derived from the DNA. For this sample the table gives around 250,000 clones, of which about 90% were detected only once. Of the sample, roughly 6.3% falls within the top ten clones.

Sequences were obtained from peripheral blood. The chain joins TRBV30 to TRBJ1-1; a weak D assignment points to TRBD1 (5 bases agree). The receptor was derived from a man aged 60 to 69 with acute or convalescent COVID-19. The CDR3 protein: CAWGHPRTEAFF. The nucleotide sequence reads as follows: TGTGCCTGGGGACACCCGCGCACTGAAGCTTTCTTT.